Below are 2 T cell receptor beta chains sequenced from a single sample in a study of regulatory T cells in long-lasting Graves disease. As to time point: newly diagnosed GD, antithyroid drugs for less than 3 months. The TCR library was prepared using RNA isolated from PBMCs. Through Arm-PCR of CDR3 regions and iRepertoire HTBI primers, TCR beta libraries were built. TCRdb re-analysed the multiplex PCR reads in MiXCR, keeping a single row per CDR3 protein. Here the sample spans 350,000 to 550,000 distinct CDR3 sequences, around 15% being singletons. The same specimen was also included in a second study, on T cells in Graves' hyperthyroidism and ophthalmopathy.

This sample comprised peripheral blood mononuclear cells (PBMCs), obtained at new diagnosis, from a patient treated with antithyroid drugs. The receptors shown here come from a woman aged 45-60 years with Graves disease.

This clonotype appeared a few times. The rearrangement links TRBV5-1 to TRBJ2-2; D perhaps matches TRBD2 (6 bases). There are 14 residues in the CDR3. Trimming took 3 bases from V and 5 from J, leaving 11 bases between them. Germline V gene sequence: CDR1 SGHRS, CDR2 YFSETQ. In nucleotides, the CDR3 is TGCGCCAGCAGCTCTCTCGGGAGAACCGGGGAGCTGTTTTTT. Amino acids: CASSSLGRTGELFF. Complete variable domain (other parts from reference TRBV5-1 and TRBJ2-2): KAGVTQTPRYLIKTRGQQVTLSCSPISGHRSVSWYQQTPGQGLQFLFEYFSETQRNKGNFPGRFSGRQFSNSRSEMNVSTLELGDSALYLCASSSLGRTGELFFGEGSRLTVL.

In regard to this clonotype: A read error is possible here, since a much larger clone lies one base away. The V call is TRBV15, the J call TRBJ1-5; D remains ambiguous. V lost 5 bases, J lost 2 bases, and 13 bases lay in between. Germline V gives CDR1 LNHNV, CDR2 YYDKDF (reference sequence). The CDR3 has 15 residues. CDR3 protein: CATSGVDFGNQPQHF. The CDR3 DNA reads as TGTGCCACCAGCGGAGTGGACTTCGGCAATCAGCCCCAGCATTTT. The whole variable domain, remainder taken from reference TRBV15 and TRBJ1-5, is DAMVIQNPRYQVTQFGKPVTLSCSQTLNHNVMYWYQQKSSQAPKLLFHYYDKDFNNEADTPDNFQSRRPNTSFCFLDIRSPGLGDTAMYLCATSGVDFGNQPQHFGDGTRLSIL.